This T cell receptor beta chain was sequenced for a study of CD8 T cells in ankylosing spondylitis (dated by TCRdb to about 2017). Broadly, across the study: The study profiled T cell receptor beta repertoires in healthy donors and ankylosing spondylitis patients to find disease-linked TCR variants. The whole study cohort included 85 to 120 healthy donors and 25 or so ankylosing spondylitis patients. Peripheral blood was sampled, and synovial fluid was additionally collected from ankylosing spondylitis patients. The investigation overall reported the following: The disease-linked clones were reported as significantly enriched in matched synovial fluid samples from ankylosing spondylitis patients. The disease-linked clones showed a CD8+ phenotype and occurred at relatively low frequencies in peripheral blood. A TCR beta motif of several highly homologous amino acid variants appeared characteristic of blood from ankylosing spondylitis patients. Some TCR beta motif variants had previously been reported in synovial fluid and blood of reactive arthritis patients, which suggested common disease-initiation mechanisms.

TCRdb shows the sequencer as Illumina HiSeq 2500. Quantitative 5'-RACE with molecular barcodes was the method used to prepare the TCR beta libraries. Per the original workflow: To identify disease-linked TCR variants, a new computational method was used, one built on a probabilistic model of VDJ rearrangement. TCRdb trimmed public reads at Q25 via fastp, called clones via MiXCR and kept in-frame beta chains. Rows matching on CDR3 protein sequence are summarized as one entry with the most common DNA and genes. TCRdb assigned the V and J calls; the authors' analysis was not used. Recorded for this sample are around 210,000 distinct CDR3 sequences; approximately 8.4% of them occurred a single time. The ten largest make up about 5% of the sample. V and J are trimmed by 5 bases and 5 bases, and the gene matches miss 11 bases of the junction. The germline V gene (reference sequence) supplies CDR1 SGHKS and CDR2 YYEKEE. The cysteine opens and the phenylalanine closes a CDR3 of 15 amino acids. Solely the CDR3 DNA is kept, with 45 bases framed from the first base.

This clonotype was found many times. The antigen it recognizes is unknown. Per-base qualities were not stored, and no clone one base away is much larger. The material sequenced was blood, either unsorted or a sorted T cell fraction (not recorded which). The chain was built from TRBV5-5 and TRBJ2-7, with TRBD1 matching 9 junction bases. This sequence originates from a female donor with ankylosing spondylitis or in good health (not recorded which). CDR3 protein: CASSSPGTGIDEQYF. The nucleotide sequence reads as follows: TGTGCCAGCAGTTCCCCCGGGACAGGGATCGACGAGCAGTACTTC.